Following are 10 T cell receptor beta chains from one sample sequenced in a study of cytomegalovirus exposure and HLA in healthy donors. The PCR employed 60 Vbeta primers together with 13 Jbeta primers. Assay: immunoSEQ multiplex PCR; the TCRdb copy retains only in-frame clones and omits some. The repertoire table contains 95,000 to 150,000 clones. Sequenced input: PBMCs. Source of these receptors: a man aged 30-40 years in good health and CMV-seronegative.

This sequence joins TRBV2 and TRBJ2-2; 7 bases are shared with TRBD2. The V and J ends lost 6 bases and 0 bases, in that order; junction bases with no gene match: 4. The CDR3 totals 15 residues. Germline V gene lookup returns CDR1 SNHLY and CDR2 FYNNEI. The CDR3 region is CASRGSGANTGELFF. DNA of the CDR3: TGTGCCAGCAGAGGAAGCGGGGCGAACACCGGGGAGCTGTTTTTT.

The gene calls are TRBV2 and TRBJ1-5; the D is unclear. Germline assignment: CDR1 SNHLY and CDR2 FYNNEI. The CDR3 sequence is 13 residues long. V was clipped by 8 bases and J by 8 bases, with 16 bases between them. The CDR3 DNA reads TGTGCCAGCGGGCTGGAGGTATTGGAGCCCCAGCATTTT. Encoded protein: CASGLEVLEPQHF.

For the CDR3, the DNA is TGTGCCAGCAGCATCGGAGCACTTGAAGCTTTCTTT. It translates to CASSIGALEAFF. The chain employs TRBV7-9 and TRBJ1-1, with no clear D. Germline CDR1 reads SEHNR; CDR2 reads FQNEAQ (reference sequence). The CDR3 covers 12 residues. V shed 5 bases and J shed 7 bases, with 11 bases lying between them.

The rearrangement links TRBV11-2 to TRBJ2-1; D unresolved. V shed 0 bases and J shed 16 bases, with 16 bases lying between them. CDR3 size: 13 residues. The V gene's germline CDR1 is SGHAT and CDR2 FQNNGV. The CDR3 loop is CASSLDRVADHFF. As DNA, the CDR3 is TGTGCCAGCAGCTTAGATCGGGTGGCCGACCATTTCTTC.

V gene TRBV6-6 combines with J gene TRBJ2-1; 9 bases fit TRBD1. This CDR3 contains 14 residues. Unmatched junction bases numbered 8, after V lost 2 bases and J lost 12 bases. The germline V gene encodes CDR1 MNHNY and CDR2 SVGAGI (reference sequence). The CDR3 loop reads CASSYGQGSTPQFF. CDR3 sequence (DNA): TGTGCCAGCAGTTACGGACAGGGGAGTACGCCGCAGTTCTTC.

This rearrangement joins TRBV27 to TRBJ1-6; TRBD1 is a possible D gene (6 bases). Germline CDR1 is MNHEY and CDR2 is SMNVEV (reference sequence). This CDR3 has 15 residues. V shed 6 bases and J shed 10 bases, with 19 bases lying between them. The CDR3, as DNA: TGTGCCAGCAGAACCGACACAGGGAAGGCCTCACCCCTCCACTTT. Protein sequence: CASRTDTGKASPLHF.

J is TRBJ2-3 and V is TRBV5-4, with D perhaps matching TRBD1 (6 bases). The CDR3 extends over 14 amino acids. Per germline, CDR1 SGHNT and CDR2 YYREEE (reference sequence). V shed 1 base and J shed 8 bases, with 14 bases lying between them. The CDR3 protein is CASSLIGGEGTQYF. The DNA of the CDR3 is TGTGCCAGCAGCTTGATAGGGGGAGAGGGTACGCAGTATTTT.

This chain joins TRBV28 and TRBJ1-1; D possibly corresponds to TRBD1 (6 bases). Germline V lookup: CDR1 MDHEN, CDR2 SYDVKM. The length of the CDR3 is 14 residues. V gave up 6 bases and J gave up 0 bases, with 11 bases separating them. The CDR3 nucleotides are TGTGCCAGCAGCAACAGGGCCATGAACACTGAAGCTTTCTTT. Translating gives CASSNRAMNTEAFF.

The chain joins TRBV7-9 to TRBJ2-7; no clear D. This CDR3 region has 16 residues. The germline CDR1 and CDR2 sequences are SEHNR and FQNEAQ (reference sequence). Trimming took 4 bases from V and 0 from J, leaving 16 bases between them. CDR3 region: CASSSPVGLASYEQYF. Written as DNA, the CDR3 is TGTGCCAGCAGCTCCCCGGTCGGCTTAGCCTCCTACGAGCAGTACTTC. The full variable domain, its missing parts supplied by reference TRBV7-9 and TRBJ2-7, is DTGVSQNPRHKITKRGQNVTFRCDPISEHNRLYWYRQTLGQGPEFLTYFQNEAQLEKSRLLSDRFSAERPKGSFSTLEIQRTEQGDSAMYLCASSSPVGLASYEQYFGPGTRLTVT.

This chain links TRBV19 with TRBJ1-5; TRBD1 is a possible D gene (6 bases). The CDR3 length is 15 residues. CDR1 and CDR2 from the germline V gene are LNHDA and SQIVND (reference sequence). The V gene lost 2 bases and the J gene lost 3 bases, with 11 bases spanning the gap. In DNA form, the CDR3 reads TGTGCCAGTAGTATATCCAGGGGTGACAATCAGCCCCAGCATTTT. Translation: CASSISRGDNQPQHF.